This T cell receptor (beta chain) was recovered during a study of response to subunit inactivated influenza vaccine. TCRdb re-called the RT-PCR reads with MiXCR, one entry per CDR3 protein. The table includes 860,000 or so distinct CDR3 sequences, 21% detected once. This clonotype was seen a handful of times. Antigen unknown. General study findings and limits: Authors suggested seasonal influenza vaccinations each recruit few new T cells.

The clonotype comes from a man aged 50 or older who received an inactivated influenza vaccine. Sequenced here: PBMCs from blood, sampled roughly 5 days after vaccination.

CDR3 in DNA: TGTGCCAGCAGTTCCGGGACCCTAAACATTCAGTACTTC. This gives the protein CASSSGTLNIQYF. The chain has TRBV27 and TRBJ2-4; D may correspond to TRBD1 or TRBD2 (5 bases each). Germline V gene lookup returns CDR1 MNHEY and CDR2 SMNVEV (reference sequence). Trimming shortened V by 4 bases and J by 6 bases, and 10 bases separated the two germline ends. This CDR3 is 13 amino acids long.